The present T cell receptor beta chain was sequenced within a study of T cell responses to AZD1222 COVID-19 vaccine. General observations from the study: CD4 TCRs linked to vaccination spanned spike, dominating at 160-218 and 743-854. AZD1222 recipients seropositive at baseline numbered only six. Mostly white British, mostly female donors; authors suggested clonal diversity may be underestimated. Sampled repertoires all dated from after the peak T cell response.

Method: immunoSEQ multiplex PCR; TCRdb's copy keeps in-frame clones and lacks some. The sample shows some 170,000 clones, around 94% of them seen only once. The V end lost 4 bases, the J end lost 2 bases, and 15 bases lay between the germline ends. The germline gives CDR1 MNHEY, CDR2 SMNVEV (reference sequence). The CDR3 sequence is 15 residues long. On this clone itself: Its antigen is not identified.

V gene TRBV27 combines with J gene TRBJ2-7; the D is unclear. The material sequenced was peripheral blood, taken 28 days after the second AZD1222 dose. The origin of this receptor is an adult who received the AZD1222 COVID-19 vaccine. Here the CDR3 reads CASSSKPLGAYEQYF. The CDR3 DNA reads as TGTGCCAGCAGTTCTAAACCCCTTGGCGCCTACGAGCAGTACTTC.